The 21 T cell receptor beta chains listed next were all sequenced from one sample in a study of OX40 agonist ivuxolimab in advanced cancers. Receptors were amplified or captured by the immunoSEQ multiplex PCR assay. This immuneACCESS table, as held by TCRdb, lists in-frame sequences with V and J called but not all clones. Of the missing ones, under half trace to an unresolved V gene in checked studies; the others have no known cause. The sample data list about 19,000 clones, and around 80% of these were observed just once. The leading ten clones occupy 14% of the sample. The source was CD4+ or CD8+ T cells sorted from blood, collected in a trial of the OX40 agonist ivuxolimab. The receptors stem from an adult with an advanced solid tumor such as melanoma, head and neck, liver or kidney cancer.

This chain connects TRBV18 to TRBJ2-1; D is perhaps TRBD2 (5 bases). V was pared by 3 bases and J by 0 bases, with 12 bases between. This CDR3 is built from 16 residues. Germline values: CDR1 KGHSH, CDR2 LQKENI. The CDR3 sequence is CASSPGSESSYNEQFF. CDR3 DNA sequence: TGTGCCAGCTCACCTGGGAGCGAGAGCTCCTACAATGAGCAGTTCTTC. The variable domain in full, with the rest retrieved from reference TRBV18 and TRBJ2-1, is NAGVMQNPRHLVRRRGQEARLRCSPMKGHSHVYWYRQLPEEGLKFMVYLQKENIIDESGMPKERFSAEFPKEGPSILRIQQVVRGDSAAYFCASSPGSESSYNEQFFGPGTRLTVL.

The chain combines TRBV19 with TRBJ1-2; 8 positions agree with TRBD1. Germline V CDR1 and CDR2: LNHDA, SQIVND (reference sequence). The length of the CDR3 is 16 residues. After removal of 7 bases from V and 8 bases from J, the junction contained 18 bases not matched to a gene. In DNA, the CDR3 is TGTGCCAGTAATGCCGGGACAGGATTCACCCAGGGCGGCTACACCTTC. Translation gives CASNAGTGFTQGGYTF.

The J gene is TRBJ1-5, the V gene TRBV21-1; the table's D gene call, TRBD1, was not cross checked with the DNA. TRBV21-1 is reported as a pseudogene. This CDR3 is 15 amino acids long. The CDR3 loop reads CASSKGRDRGQPQHF. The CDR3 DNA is TGTGCCAGCAGCAAAGGCCGGGACAGGGGACAGCCCCAGCATTTT.

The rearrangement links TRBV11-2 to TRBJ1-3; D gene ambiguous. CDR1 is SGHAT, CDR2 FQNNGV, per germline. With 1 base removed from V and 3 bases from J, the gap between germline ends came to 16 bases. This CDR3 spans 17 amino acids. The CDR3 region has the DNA TGTGCCAGCAGCTTAGTACTCTCCTCCGTAGGTGGAAACACCATATATTTT. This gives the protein CASSLVLSSVGGNTIYF.

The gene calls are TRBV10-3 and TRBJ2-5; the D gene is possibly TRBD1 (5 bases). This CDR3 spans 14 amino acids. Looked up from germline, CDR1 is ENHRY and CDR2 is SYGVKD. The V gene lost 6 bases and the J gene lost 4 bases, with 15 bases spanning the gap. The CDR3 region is CAIRGQGGGETQYF. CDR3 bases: TGTGCCATCAGGGGTCAGGGCGGTGGAGAGACCCAGTACTTC.

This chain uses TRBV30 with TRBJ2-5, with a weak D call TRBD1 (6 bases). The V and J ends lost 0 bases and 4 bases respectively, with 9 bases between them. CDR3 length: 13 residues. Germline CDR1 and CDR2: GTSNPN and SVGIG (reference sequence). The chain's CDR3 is CAWSVWGPETQYF. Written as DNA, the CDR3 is TGTGCCTGGAGTGTATGGGGGCCAGAGACCCAGTACTTC.

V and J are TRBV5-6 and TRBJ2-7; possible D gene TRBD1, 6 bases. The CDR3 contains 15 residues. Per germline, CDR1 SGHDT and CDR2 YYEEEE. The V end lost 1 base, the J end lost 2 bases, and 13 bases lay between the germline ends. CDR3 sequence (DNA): TGTGCCAGCAGCTTGAGGCCACAGGGTACCTACGAGCAGTACTTC. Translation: CASSLRPQGTYEQYF.

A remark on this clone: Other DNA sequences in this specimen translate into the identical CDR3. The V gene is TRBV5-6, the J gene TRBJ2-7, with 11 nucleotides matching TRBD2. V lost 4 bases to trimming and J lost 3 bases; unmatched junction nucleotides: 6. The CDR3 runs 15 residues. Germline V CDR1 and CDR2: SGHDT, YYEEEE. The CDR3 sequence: CASSTLAGGGYEQYF. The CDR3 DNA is TGTGCCAGCAGCACTCTAGCGGGGGGCGGCTACGAGCAGTACTTC. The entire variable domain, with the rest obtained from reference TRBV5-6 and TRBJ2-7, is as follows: DAGVTQSPTHLIKTRGQQVTLRCSPKSGHDTVSWYQQALGQGPQFIFQYYEEEERQRGNFPDRFSGHQFPNYSSELNVNALLLGDSALYLCASSTLAGGGYEQYFGPGTRLTVT.

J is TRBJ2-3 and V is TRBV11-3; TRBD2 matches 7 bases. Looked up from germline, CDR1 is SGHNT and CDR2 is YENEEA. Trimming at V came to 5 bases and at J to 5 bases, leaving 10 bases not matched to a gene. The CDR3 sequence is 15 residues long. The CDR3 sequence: CASSISGQVGDTQYF. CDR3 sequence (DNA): TGTGCCAGCAGCATTAGCGGGCAGGTGGGAGATACGCAGTATTTT. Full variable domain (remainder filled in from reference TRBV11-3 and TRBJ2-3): EAGVVQSPRYKIIEKKQPVAFWCNPISGHNTLYWYLQNLGQGPELLIRYENEEAVDDSQLPKDRFSAERLKGVDSTLKIQPAELGDSAVYLCASSISGQVGDTQYFGPGTRLTVL.

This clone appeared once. CDR3 sequence reads: CASSLNSGGLYNEQFF. The CDR3 DNA is TGTGCCAGCAGCCTGAACAGCGGGGGCCTATACAATGAGCAGTTCTTC. The chain is built from TRBV5-4 and TRBJ2-1; TRBD2 aligns across 8 bases. After removal of 4 bases from V and 4 bases from J, the junction contained 10 bases not matched to a gene. Germline lookup yields CDR1 SGHNT and CDR2 YYREEE (reference sequence). The CDR3 covers 16 residues.

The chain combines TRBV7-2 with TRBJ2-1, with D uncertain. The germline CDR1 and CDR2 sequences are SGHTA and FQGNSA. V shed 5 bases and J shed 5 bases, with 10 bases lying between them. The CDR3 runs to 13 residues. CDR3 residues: CASSRIVDNEQFF. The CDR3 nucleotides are TGTGCCAGCAGCCGCATCGTAGACAATGAGCAGTTCTTC.

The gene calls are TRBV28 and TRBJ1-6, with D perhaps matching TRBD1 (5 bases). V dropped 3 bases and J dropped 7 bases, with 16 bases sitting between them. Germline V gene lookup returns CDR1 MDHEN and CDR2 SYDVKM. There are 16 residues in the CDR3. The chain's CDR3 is CASSFRTPGLNSPLHF. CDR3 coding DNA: TGTGCCAGCAGTTTTAGGACACCCGGGCTAAATTCACCCCTCCACTTT.

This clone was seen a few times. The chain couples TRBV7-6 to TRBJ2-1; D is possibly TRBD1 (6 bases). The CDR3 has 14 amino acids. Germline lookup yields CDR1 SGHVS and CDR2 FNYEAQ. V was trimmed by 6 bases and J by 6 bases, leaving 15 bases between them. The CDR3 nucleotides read TGTGCCAGCAGTCCCGGGACAAACCCCAATGAGCAGTTCTTC. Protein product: CASSPGTNPNEQFF.

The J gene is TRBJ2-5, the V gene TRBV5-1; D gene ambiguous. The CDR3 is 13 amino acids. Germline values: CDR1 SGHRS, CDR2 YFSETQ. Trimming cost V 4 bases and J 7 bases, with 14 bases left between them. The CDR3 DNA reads TGCGCCAGCAGCCTGACCCTTGATGGGACCCAGTACTTC. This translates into CASSLTLDGTQYF.

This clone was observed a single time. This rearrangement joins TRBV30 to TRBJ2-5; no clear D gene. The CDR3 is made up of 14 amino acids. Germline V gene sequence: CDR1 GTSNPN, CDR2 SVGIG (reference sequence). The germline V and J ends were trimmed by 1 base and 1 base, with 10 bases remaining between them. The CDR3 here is CAWSDGRFQETQYF. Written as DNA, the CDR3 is TGTGCCTGGAGTGACGGGCGGTTCCAAGAGACCCAGTACTTC.

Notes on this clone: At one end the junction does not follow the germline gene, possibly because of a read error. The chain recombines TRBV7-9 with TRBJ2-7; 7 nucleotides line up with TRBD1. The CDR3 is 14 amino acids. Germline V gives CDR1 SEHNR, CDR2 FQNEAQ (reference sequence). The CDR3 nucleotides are TGTGCCAGCAGCTTAGCCTCTCGGTGGGACAGTTACGACTTC. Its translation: CASSLASRWDSYDF.

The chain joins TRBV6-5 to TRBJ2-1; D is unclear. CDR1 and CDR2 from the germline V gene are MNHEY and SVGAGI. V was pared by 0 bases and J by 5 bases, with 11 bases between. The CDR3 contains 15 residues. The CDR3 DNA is TGTGCCAGCAGTTACTCGAGAAGATCCCACAATGAGCAGTTCTTC. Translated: CASSYSRRSHNEQFF.

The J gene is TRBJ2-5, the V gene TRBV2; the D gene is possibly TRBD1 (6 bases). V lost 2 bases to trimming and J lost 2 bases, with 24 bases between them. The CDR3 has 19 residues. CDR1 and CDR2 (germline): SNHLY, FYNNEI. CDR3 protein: CASSERGQPERLPQETQYF. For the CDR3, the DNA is TGTGCCAGCAGTGAAAGGGGACAACCAGAGCGGCTGCCTCAAGAGACCCAGTACTTC.

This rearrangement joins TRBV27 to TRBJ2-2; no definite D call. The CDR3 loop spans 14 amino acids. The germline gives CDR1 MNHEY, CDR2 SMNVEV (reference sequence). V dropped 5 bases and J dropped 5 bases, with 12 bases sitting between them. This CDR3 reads CASSMMTLTGELFF. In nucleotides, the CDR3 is TGTGCCAGCAGTATGATGACCCTTACCGGGGAGCTGTTTTTT.

CDR3 loop: CASSYTDNSPLHF. CDR3 sequence (DNA): TGTGCCAGCAGTTATACAGATAATTCACCCCTCCACTTT. This chain connects TRBV6-6 to TRBJ1-6; D is ambiguous. Germline loops: CDR1 MNHNY, CDR2 SVGAGI (reference sequence). V was clipped by 3 bases and J by 5 bases, with 5 bases between them. The CDR3 runs to 13 residues.

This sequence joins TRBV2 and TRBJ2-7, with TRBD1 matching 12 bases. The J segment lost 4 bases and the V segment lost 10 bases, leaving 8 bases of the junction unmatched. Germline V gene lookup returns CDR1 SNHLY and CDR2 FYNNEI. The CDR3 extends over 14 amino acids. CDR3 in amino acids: CATSRDRGLYEQYF. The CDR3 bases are TGTGCCACTTCACGGGACAGGGGGCTGTACGAGCAGTACTTC.